Below, 25 T cell receptor beta chains from the same sample are listed, as sequenced in a study of CD8+ T cells in alopecia areata listed by TCRdb under 2018. Library preparation was by the immunoSEQ multiplex PCR assay. For TCR sequencing, RNA was extracted from every sample and reverse transcribed into cDNA to serve as template. TCRdb took this table from immuneACCESS and kept in-frame rearrangements with V and J called. Such tables lack part of the clones; where checked against another copy, unresolved V genes explain under half of the gap, and the rest is unexplained. The sample table shows over 200,000 clones, and around three fifths are seen once. The ten most abundant clones make up just over 0.45% of the sample. This specimen's time point label, interpreted: baseline before oral tofacitinib. This material consisted of CD4+ T cells sorted from blood, taken at week 0. The receptors here all came from a human donor with alopecia areata.

This clone has a handful of counts. The rearrangement joins TRBV30 to TRBJ1-5; no definite D call. V shed 0 bases and J shed 3 bases, with 9 bases lying between them. Germline CDR1 and CDR2: GTSNPN and SVGIG (reference sequence). The CDR3 extends over 14 amino acids. The CDR3 is CAWSVGNLNQPQHF. CDR3 in DNA: TGTGCCTGGAGTGTAGGGAACCTCAATCAGCCCCAGCATTTT.

The chain has TRBV15 and TRBJ2-7, with TRBD2 identical over 8 bases. With 5 bases clipped from V and 3 bases from J, the junction kept 9 bases outside the gene matches. The CDR3 covers 15 residues. Germline CDR1 LNHNV, CDR2 YYDKDF (reference sequence). The CDR3 bases are TGTGCCACCAGCCCTGGGAAGGGACTAGGCTACGAGCAGTACTTC. As protein: CATSPGKGLGYEQYF.

V is TRBV6-5 and J is TRBJ1-1; D remains ambiguous. The V end was cut by 4 bases, the J end by 0 bases, with 15 bases between. CDR1 and CDR2 from the germline V gene are MNHEY and SVGAGI. The CDR3 contains 16 residues. CDR3 DNA: TGTGCCAGCAGTTCGTGGACTAGTGTGGTGAACACTGAAGCTTTCTTT. It specifies CASSSWTSVVNTEAFF.

This sequence joins TRBV7-6 and TRBJ2-7; 8 bases align to TRBD1. In germline, CDR1 is SGHVS, CDR2 FNYEAQ. Trimming took 6 bases from V and 1 from J; bases not matched to a gene: 5. This CDR3 region has 14 residues. CDR3 nucleotides: TGTGCCAGCAGTTCCGACAGGGGTTCCTACGAGCAGTACTTC. Its translation is CASSSDRGSYEQYF.

The rearrangement uses TRBV7-9 and TRBJ2-3; 8 bases match TRBD2. The V gene end was trimmed by 3 bases and the J gene end by 6 bases; junction bases not matched to a gene: 14. Germline values: CDR1 SEHNR, CDR2 FQNEAQ (reference sequence). The CDR3 contains 17 residues. The CDR3 sequence: CASSFPMAGGPEDTQYF. CDR3 DNA sequence: TGTGCCAGCAGCTTCCCCATGGCGGGAGGCCCCGAGGATACGCAGTATTTT.

V is TRBV5-1 and J is TRBJ1-1, with 9 bases that match TRBD1. This CDR3 has 15 amino acids. Germline loops: CDR1 SGHRS, CDR2 YFSETQ. J gave up 0 bases and V 4 bases, and 4 bases lay outside the gene matches. This chain's CDR3 is CASSGRDRVNTEAFF. For the CDR3, the DNA is TGCGCCAGCAGCGGCCGGGACAGGGTGAACACTGAAGCTTTCTTT.

This clone has a handful of counts. The J gene is TRBJ2-5, the V gene TRBV2; D possibly corresponds to TRBD2 (6 bases). Deletions cut 7 bases from V and 4 bases from J, with 16 bases between. Per the germline V gene, CDR1 is SNHLY and CDR2 is FYNNEI. The CDR3 sequence is 14 residues long. CDR3: CASMRGSVGETQYF. The CDR3, as DNA: TGTGCCAGCATGCGGGGATCTGTGGGAGAGACCCAGTACTTC.

This clone was found a few times. This chain connects TRBV30 to TRBJ2-7, with TRBD1 matching 7 bases. CDR1 and CDR2 from the germline V gene are GTSNPN and SVGIG (reference sequence). This CDR3 comprises 18 residues. V dropped 5 bases and J dropped 6; count of bases not matched to a gene: 25. CDR3: CAWHLKPHRGREVGEQYF. The CDR3, as DNA: TGTGCCTGGCACCTTAAGCCTCACAGGGGACGAGAGGTTGGCGAGCAGTACTTC.

J is TRBJ2-6 and V is TRBV19; no firm D call. The CDR3 is made up of 15 amino acids. Trimming removed 5 bases from V and 2 bases from J, with 10 bases in between. Germline V gene sequence: CDR1 LNHDA, CDR2 SQIVND (reference sequence). For the CDR3, the DNA is TGTGCCAGTAGTGACCGGGCAACTGGGGCCAACGTCCTGACTTTC. Its protein is CASSDRATGANVLTF.

V usage is TRBV30 and J usage is TRBJ1-1; D unresolved. The CDR3 sequence is 13 residues long. V was cut by 1 base and J by 7 bases, with 13 bases left in between. Germline CDR1 is GTSNPN and CDR2 is SVGIG (reference sequence). The CDR3 DNA reads TGTGCCTGGAGTGAGAGGACGGGCGGTGAAGCTTTCTTT. It specifies CAWSERTGGEAFF.

The rearrangement uses TRBV13 and TRBJ2-7, with D possibly matching TRBD1 (5 bases). The CDR3 extends over 17 amino acids. CDR1 and CDR2 (germline): PRHDT, FYEKMQ (reference sequence). V was pared by 5 bases and J by 0 bases, with 20 bases between. The CDR3 nucleotides are TGTGCCAGCAGCCCCCCTTCCGCGACAGAGAGCTCCTACGAGCAGTACTTC. This encodes CASSPPSATESSYEQYF.

This clone was observed a few times. This rearrangement joins TRBV21-1 to TRBJ2-3. TRBV21-1 is an annotated pseudogene. This CDR3 has 16 amino acids. The CDR3 is CASSKERGDSTDTQYF. The DNA of the CDR3 is TGTGCCAGCAGCAAAGAGAGAGGGGATAGCACAGATACGCAGTATTTT.

In this sample, this clone turned up a few times. CDR3 sequence reads: CASSSYSGNVYF. The CDR3 coding sequence is TGTGCCAGCAGCTCTTATTCCGGGAACGTATATTTT. The chain combines TRBV7-2 with TRBJ1-3; D remains unclear. Per germline, CDR1 SGHTA and CDR2 FQGNSA. Trimming left V 4 bases short and J 14 bases short, with 15 bases between. The CDR3 runs to 12 residues.

CDR3 DNA sequence: TGTGCCAGCAGGACACGGTTGGGGACAGATACGCAGTATTTT. Translation gives CASRTRLGTDTQYF. The gene calls are TRBV2 and TRBJ2-3; D not certain. CDR3 length: 14 amino acids. Deletions cut 6 bases from V and 3 bases from J, with 13 bases between. From germline, CDR1 is SNHLY and CDR2 FYNNEI.

V is TRBV27 and J is TRBJ2-3; D is uncertain. CDR3 length: 12 amino acids. V was cut by 4 bases and J by 8 bases, with 10 bases left in between. Germline V gene lookup returns CDR1 MNHEY and CDR2 SMNVEV (reference sequence). The CDR3 here is CASSSPWGTQYF. The CDR3 DNA reads as TGTGCCAGCAGTTCCCCCTGGGGTACGCAGTATTTT.

Written as DNA, the CDR3 is TGTGCCAGCAGCTTCCGGACAGGGCAAGAGACCCAGTACTTC. Amino acid sequence: CASSFRTGQETQYF. This chain connects TRBV5-4 to TRBJ2-5, with TRBD1 identical over 8 bases. The length of the CDR3 is 14 residues. V lost 2 bases and J lost 2; bases outside the gene matches: 2. Germline CDR1 and CDR2: SGHNT and YYREEE (reference sequence).

A few counts support this clone. This rearrangement joins TRBV14 to TRBJ2-1, with no clear D. The CDR3 has 12 amino acids. V lost 1 base, J lost 8 bases, and 6 bases lay in between. Germline V gene data show CDR1 as SGHDN and CDR2 as FVKESK. CDR3 in amino acids: CASSQGWDEQFF. In DNA, the CDR3 is TGTGCCAGCAGCCAAGGATGGGATGAGCAGTTCTTC.

The chain couples TRBV2 to TRBJ2-1; maybe TRBD1 (5 bases). This CDR3 is built from 14 residues. V was shortened by 3 bases and J by 5 bases, with 11 bases between the two germline ends. Per the germline V gene, CDR1 is SNHLY and CDR2 is FYNNEI. CDR3 protein: CASSEGPANNEQFF. Written as DNA, the CDR3 is TGTGCCAGCAGTGAGGGGCCAGCAAACAATGAGCAGTTCTTC.

CDR3 bases: TGTGCCAGCAGCTTAGCAGGCAGCCCAGATAGCAATCAGCCCCAGCATTTT. It specifies CASSLAGSPDSNQPQHF. The V and J genes are TRBV7-2 and TRBJ1-5, with D hard to call. Trimming stripped 0 bases from V and 0 bases from J, with 12 bases between. CDR3 length: 17 residues. The germline V gene has CDR1 SGHTA and CDR2 FQGNSA.

The chain recombines TRBV29-1 with TRBJ2-3; TRBD2 matches at 9 bases. The CDR3 length is 14 residues. Germline V lookup: CDR1 SQVTM, CDR2 ANQGSEA. V shed 4 bases and J 4 bases; nucleotides not matched to a gene: 6. The CDR3 sequence is CSVVVAGEADTQYF. For the CDR3, the DNA is TGCAGCGTTGTGGTAGCGGGAGAGGCAGATACGCAGTATTTT.

J is TRBJ2-7 and V is TRBV2; D could derive from TRBD1 or TRBD2 (6 bases each). Germline lookup yields CDR1 SNHLY and CDR2 FYNNEI. Trimming removed 6 bases at V and 7 bases at J, with 13 bases between. The CDR3 has 12 residues. CDR3 sequence reads: CASRKGGLEQYF. The CDR3 region has the DNA TGTGCCAGCAGGAAGGGGGGTCTGGAGCAGTACTTC.

V is TRBV9 and J is TRBJ2-7, with TRBD1 identical over 8 bases. Unmatched junction bases numbered 10, after V lost 2 bases and J lost 3 bases. CDR1 and CDR2 from the germline V gene are SGDLS and YYNGEE. The CDR3 is 16 amino acids. The CDR3 loop reads CASSVDAGGMIYEQYF. The CDR3 DNA follows: TGTGCCAGCAGCGTCGATGCAGGGGGCATGATCTACGAGCAGTACTTC.

This clone has only a few counts. This chain uses TRBV6-5 with TRBJ1-5, with TRBD1 as a possible D gene (6 bases). The CDR3 is 13 amino acids. Trimming cost V 8 bases and J 4 bases, with 12 bases left between them. The germline V gene encodes CDR1 MNHEY and CDR2 SVGAGI. CDR3 amino acids: CASSRTENQPQHF. In nucleotides, the CDR3 is TGTGCCAGCTCTAGGACAGAGAATCAGCCCCAGCATTTT.

The rearrangement joins TRBV29-1 to TRBJ2-1; 7 nucleotides match TRBD2. Germline CDR1 is SQVTM and CDR2 is ANQGSEA. The CDR3 length is 11 residues. This CDR3 is CTGGAVDEQFF. The CDR3 coding sequence is TGCACGGGGGGTGCAGTCGATGAGCAGTTCTTC.

This chain connects TRBV5-1 to TRBJ1-4; D gene uncertain. The germline V gene has CDR1 SGHRS and CDR2 YFSETQ. This CDR3 contains 14 residues. V gave up 0 bases and J gave up 7 bases, with 10 bases separating them. CDR3 nucleotides: TGCGCCAGCAGCTTGGGTACATCAGCTGAAAAACTGTTTTTT. This gives the protein CASSLGTSAEKLFF.